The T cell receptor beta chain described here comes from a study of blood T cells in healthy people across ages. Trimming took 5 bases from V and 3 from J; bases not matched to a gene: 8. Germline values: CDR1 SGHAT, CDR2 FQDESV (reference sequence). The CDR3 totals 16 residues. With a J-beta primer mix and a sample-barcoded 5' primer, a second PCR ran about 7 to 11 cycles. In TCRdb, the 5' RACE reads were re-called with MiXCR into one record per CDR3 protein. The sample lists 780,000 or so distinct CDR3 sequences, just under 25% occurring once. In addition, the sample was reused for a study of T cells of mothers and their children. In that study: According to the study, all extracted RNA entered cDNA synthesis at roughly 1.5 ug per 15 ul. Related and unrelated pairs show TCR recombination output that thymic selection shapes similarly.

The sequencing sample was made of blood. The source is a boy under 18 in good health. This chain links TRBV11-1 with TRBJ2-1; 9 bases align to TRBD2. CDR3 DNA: TGTGCCAGCAGCCCAAAGGTAGCGGGAGTCTACAATGAGCAGTTCTTC. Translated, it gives CASSPKVAGVYNEQFF.